One T cell receptor (beta chain) is described in this entry. These data belong to a study of CD8+CD57+ T cells in acquired aplastic anemia. The study profiled TCR beta VDJ and CDR3 using genomic DNA as template. TCRdb reanalysed the reads using MiXCR and keeps one entry per CDR3 protein. This sample carries 150,000 or so distinct CDR3 sequences, approximately 52% of them seen once, and the ten largest clones take about an eighth. Germline-derived CDR1 and CDR2 are SGHRS and YFSETQ. Trimming removed 4 bases from V and 1 base from J, with 11 bases in between. The CDR3 spans 14 residues. The authors sequenced patients whose flow cytometry had shown CD8+CD57+ cell expansion. The diagnosis in all patients was severe acquired aplastic anemia.

Sequenced input: sorted CD4+, CD8+, or CD8+CD57+ T cells (not recorded which) from PBMCs. The chain carries TRBV5-1 and TRBJ1-1, with D possibly being TRBD1 (6 bases). This sequence was found in a human donor with aplastic anemia. CDR3 nucleotides: TGCGCCAGCAGCCAAGGGGGGGCGAACACTGAAGCTTTCTTT. It codes for CASSQGGANTEAFF.